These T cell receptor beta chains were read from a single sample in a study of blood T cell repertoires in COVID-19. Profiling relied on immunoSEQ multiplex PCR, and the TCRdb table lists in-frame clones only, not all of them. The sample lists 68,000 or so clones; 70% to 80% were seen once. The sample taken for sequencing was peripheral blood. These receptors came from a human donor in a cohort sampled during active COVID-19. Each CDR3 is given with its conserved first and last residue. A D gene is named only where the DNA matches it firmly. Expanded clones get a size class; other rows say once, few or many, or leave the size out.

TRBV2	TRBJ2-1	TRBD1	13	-	CASSRDSYNEQFF	TGTGCCAGCAGCCGGGACAGCTACAATGAGCAGTTCTTC
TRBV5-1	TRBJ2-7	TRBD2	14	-	CASSFRAGGLEQYF	TGCGCCAGCAGCTTCAGAGCGGGAGGCCTCGAGCAGTACTTC
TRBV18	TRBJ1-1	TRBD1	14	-	CASSRQGGNTEAFF	TGTGCCAGCTCCCGACAGGGCGGGAACACTGAAGCTTTCTTT
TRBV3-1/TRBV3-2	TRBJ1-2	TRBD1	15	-	CASSQDGGQLYGYTF	TGTGCCAGCAGCCAAGATGGGGGACAGCTCTATGGCTACACCTTC
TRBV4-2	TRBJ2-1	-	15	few	CASSLRNSEVNEQFF	TGTGCCAGCAGCCTCCGGAATAGCGAGGTCAATGAGCAGTTCTTC
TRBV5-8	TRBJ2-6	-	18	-	CASSLTGSRFSGANVLTF	TGTGCCAGCAGCTTGACAGGTTCTCGGTTCTCTGGGGCCAACGTCCTGACTTTC
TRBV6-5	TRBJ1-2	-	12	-	CARSEGGYGYTF	TGTGCCAGATCTGAAGGGGGCTATGGCTACACCTTC
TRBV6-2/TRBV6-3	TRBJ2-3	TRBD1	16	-	CASSYSRDSLTDTQYF	TGTGCCAGCAGTTACTCGAGGGACAGCCTCACAGATACGCAGTATTTT
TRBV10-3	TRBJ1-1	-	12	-	CAISGENTEAFF	TGTGCCATCAGTGGCGAGAACACTGAAGCTTTCTTT
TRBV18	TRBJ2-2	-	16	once	CASSPLPTANTGELFF	TGTGCCAGCTCACCACTACCGACAGCGAACACCGGGGAGCTGTTTTTT
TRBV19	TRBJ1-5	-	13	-	CASSIDRDQPQHF	TGTGCCAGTAGTATAGACAGGGATCAGCCCCAGCATTTT
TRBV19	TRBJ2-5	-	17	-	CASRARGRASSEETQYF	TGTGCCAGTAGAGCTAGGGGGAGGGCCAGCTCCGAAGAGACCCAGTACTTC
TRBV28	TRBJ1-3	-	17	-	CASSLGGEASTGNTIYF	TGTGCCAGCAGTTTAGGAGGGGAGGCAAGTACTGGAAACACCATATATTTT
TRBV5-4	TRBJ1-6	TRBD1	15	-	CASSTSTGANSPLHF	TGTGCCAGCAGCACGTCGACAGGGGCAAATTCACCCCTCCACTTT
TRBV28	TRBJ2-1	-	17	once	CASSSSRTVSSYNEQFF	TGTGCCAGCAGTTCTAGCAGGACGGTGAGCTCCTACAATGAGCAGTTCTTC
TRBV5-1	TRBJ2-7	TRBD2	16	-	CASSLFPSGRYAEQYF	TGCGCCAGCAGCTTGTTTCCTAGCGGGAGATATGCCGAGCAGTACTTC
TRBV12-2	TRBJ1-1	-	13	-	CASRSPRNTEAFF	TGTGCAAGTCGCTCCCCCAGAAACACTGAAGCTTTCTTT
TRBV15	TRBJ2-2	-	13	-	CATSSYGSGELFF	TGTGCCACCAGCAGCTACGGGTCCGGGGAGCTGTTTTTT
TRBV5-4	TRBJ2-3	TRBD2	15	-	CASSVSGGATDTQYF	TGTGCCAGCAGCGTAAGCGGGGGCGCCACAGATACGCAGTATTTT
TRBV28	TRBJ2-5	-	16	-	CASSSATRGSEETQYF	TGTGCCAGCAGTTCCGCAACACGGGGGTCCGAAGAGACCCAGTACTTC
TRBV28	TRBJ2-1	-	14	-	CASSPGERWREQFF	TGTGCCAGCAGCCCTGGAGAACGGTGGAGAGAGCAGTTCTTC
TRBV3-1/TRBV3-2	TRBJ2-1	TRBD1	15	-	CASSQDYPGQGRRFF	TGTGCCAGCAGCCAAGACTACCCGGGACAGGGTAGGCGGTTCTTC
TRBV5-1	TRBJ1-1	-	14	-	CASSSGTSNTEAFF	TGCGCCAGCAGTAGCGGGACATCTAACACTGAAGCTTTCTTT
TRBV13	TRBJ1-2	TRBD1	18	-	CASSLAVLGTAHYYGYTF	TGTGCCAGCAGCTTAGCAGTTCTTGGGACAGCCCATTACTATGGCTACACCTTC
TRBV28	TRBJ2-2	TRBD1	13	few	CASQGADTGELFF	TGTGCCAGTCAGGGGGCCGACACCGGGGAGCTGTTTTTT
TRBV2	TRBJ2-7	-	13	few	CASSELQVDEQYF	TGTGCCAGCAGTGAACTACAGGTCGACGAGCAGTACTTC
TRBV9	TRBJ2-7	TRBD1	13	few	CASSSWTGDEQYF	TGTGCCAGCAGCTCGTGGACAGGCGACGAGCAGTACTTC
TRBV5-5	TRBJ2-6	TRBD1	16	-	CASSLEGGAGANVLTF	TGTGCCAGCAGCTTGGAAGGGGGCGCTGGGGCCAACGTCCTGACTTTC
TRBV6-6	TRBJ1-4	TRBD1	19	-	CASSYLAGGQGFSNEKLFF	TGTGCCAGCAGCTATCTGGCCGGGGGACAGGGTTTTTCTAATGAAAAACTGTTTTTT